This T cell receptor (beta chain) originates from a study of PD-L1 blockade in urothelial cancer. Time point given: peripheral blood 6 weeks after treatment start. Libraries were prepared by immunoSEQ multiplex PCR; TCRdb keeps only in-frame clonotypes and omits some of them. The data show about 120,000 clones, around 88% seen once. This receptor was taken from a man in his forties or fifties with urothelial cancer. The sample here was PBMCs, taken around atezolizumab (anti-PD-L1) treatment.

The CDR3 is CASSPGGGSAAAEQFF. The CDR3 nucleotides are TGTGCCAGCTCACCGGGCGGCGGGAGCGCAGCGGCTGAGCAGTTCTTC. V and J are TRBV18 and TRBJ2-1; TRBD2 agrees at 7 bases. With 3 bases clipped from V and 9 bases from J, the junction kept 14 bases outside the gene matches. The CDR3 is 16 residues long. Looked up from germline, CDR1 is KGHSH and CDR2 is LQKENI.